This TCR beta chain was retrieved from a study of blood T cell repertoires in COVID-19. In the study overall: Donors in the United States, Italy and Spain gave samples during acute or convalescent COVID-19.

The CDR3 totals 12 residues. Germline values: CDR1 SGHNT, CDR2 YENEEA. The V gene lost 5 bases and the J gene lost 5 bases, with 9 bases spanning the gap. Original processing notes: Reference gene primer amplification yielded estimated nucleated cell counts. TCRdb's table, derived via immunoSEQ multiplex PCR, lists solely in-frame clones and lacks some. That table supplies the V and J calls and clone size; D and trimming were determined from the DNA. The data contain more than 60,000 clones, roughly 85% of them singletons. The chain recombines TRBV11-3 with TRBJ1-2; no firm D call. This clonotype was sampled from a human donor in a cohort sampled during active COVID-19. Specimen: peripheral blood. CDR3 sequence reads: CASSREQYGYTF. CDR3 nucleotide sequence: TGTGCCAGCAGCCGGGAACAGTATGGCTACACCTTC.